The 23 T cell receptor beta chains listed next were all sequenced from one sample in a study of long-term antiretroviral therapy in people with HIV. Survey level was the resolution at which the v3.0 immunoSEQ assay ran. Measured with immunoSEQ multiplex PCR; TCRdb has only the in-frame clones, and not every one. In the table there are 25,000 to 30,000 clones, 93% of which are singletons. This specimen was unsorted PBMCs, taken about 6.5 years after starting antiretroviral therapy. The receptors were gathered from a woman in her 40s with HIV.

The chain has TRBV29-1 and TRBJ1-2, with unresolved D. The CDR3 is made up of 12 amino acids. The germline V and J ends were trimmed by 1 base and 2 bases, with 5 bases remaining between them. In germline, CDR1 is SQVTM, CDR2 ANQGSEA. CDR3 sequence: CSVEVRNYGYTF. CDR3 sequence (DNA): TGCAGCGTTGAAGTCAGAAACTATGGCTACACCTTC.

V and J are TRBV27 and TRBJ2-2, with 8 bases that match TRBD2. The CDR3 has 17 amino acids. V gave up 10 bases and J gave up 8 bases; unmatched junction bases: 21. Germline V lookup: CDR1 MNHEY, CDR2 SMNVEV (reference sequence). The DNA of the CDR3 is TGTGCCACAAAGGGGTCCGGACTAGCTACCGGGAGGGGGGAGCTGTTTTTT. It is translated as CATKGSGLATGRGELFF.

This chain uses TRBV7-2 with TRBJ1-1, with TRBD1 matching 11 bases. This CDR3 comprises 17 residues. V gave up 0 bases and J gave up 4 bases; unmatched junction bases: 7. Germline lookup yields CDR1 SGHTA and CDR2 FQGNSA. CDR3: CASSLAPWTGGPTEAFF. The CDR3 DNA follows: TGTGCCAGCAGCTTAGCTCCTTGGACAGGGGGCCCCACTGAAGCTTTCTTT.

The chain is built from TRBV4-3 and TRBJ2-7, with 9 bases fitting TRBD1. V gave up 2 bases and J gave up 0 bases; unmatched junction bases: 8. This CDR3 is 17 amino acids long. Germline V lookup: CDR1 LGHNA, CDR2 YSLEER. The CDR3 region has the DNA TGCGCCAGCAGCCAAAATTACAGGGGGCCGTTCTCCTACGAGCAGTACTTC. This gives the protein CASSQNYRGPFSYEQYF.

The chain uses TRBV5-6 and TRBJ2-5; 12 nucleotides align to TRBD2. Germline loops: CDR1 SGHDT, CDR2 YYEEEE. Unmatched junction bases numbered 7, after V lost 2 bases and J lost 5 bases. CDR3 length: 16 residues. As DNA, the CDR3 is TGTGCCAGCAGCTTCCTAGCGGGGGGGCCCGGGGAGACCCAGTACTTC. Translated, it gives CASSFLAGGPGETQYF.

V gene TRBV6-5 combines with J gene TRBJ2-2, with TRBD2 matching over 8 bases. J was trimmed by 4 bases and V by 4 bases; bases with no gene match: 5. Germline lookup yields CDR1 MNHEY and CDR2 SVGAGI. The CDR3 extends over 15 amino acids. The CDR3 protein is CASSSRGGTTGELFF. DNA of the CDR3: TGTGCCAGCAGTTCGCGCGGGGGGACCACCGGGGAGCTGTTTTTT.

The V call is TRBV7-2, the J call TRBJ2-7; possible D gene TRBD1, 7 bases. V was cut by 2 bases and J by 2 bases, with 13 bases left in between. This CDR3 contains 15 residues. Germline assignment: CDR1 SGHTA and CDR2 FQGNSA. This chain's CDR3 is CASSLTQGRTYEQYF. The CDR3, as DNA: TGTGCCAGCAGCTTAACACAGGGGAGGACCTACGAGCAGTACTTC.

The gene calls are TRBV7-2 and TRBJ2-5; TRBD2 is a possible D gene (7 bases). The CDR3 totals 16 residues. Germline V lookup: CDR1 SGHTA, CDR2 FQGNSA. The germline V and J ends were trimmed by 6 bases and 4 bases, with 21 bases remaining between them. CDR3 residues: CASRRGGARGLETQYF. The CDR3 DNA sequence: TGTGCCAGCAGGCGAGGGGGGGCCAGAGGGTTAGAGACCCAGTACTTC.

The chain links TRBV7-6 to TRBJ2-2; D is uncertain. The CDR3 sequence is 16 residues long. Trimming took off 5 bases at V and 1 base at J, with 14 bases between the two ends. From germline, CDR1 is SGHVS and CDR2 FNYEAQ. CDR3 amino acids: CASSVGPTGNTGELFF. CDR3 DNA: TGTGCCAGCAGCGTCGGACCCACTGGGAACACCGGGGAGCTGTTTTTT.

This rearrangement joins TRBV10-1 to TRBJ2-6, with D unclear. Germline CDR1 and CDR2: WNHNN and SYGVQD (reference sequence). Deletions cut 5 bases from V and 5 bases from J, with 22 bases between. The CDR3 totals 18 residues. CDR3 nucleotides: TGCGCCAGCAGTCCGCGGATGATCGCACAAAGTCGGGCCAACGTCCTGACTTTC. Translation: CASSPRMIAQSRANVLTF.

This sequence joins TRBV30 and TRBJ1-1; TRBD1 is a possible D gene (5 bases). V was shortened by 8 bases and J by 4 bases, with 20 bases between the two germline ends. The CDR3 is made up of 14 amino acids. Germline V gene sequence: CDR1 GTSNPN, CDR2 SVGIG (reference sequence). The CDR3 loop is CARTVTVGGTEAFF. DNA for the CDR3: TGTGCCCGTACGGTGACAGTCGGGGGCACTGAAGCTTTCTTT.

V usage is TRBV29-1 and J usage is TRBJ1-2; tentative D call: TRBD1 (5 bases). Germline loops: CDR1 SQVTM, CDR2 ANQGSEA. V was trimmed by 2 bases and J by 5 bases, leaving 9 bases between them. The CDR3 runs 12 residues. In DNA form, the CDR3 reads TGCAGCGTTGAACGCAGGGTATATGGCTACACCTTC. Residues: CSVERRVYGYTF.

This chain links TRBV5-4 with TRBJ1-2; TRBD1 is a possible D gene (6 bases). V lost 0 bases to trimming and J lost 4 bases, with 16 bases between them. Germline V lookup: CDR1 SGHNT, CDR2 YYREEE (reference sequence). The length of the CDR3 is 16 residues. This CDR3 is CASSLAGVPVGYGYTF. CDR3 nucleotides: TGTGCCAGCAGCTTGGCAGGGGTTCCCGTCGGCTATGGCTACACCTTC.

In its sample, this clone was seen a few times. V gene TRBV10-1 combines with J gene TRBJ2-7; D remains unclear. This CDR3 is 14 amino acids long. The V gene lost 2 bases and the J gene lost 3 bases, with 11 bases spanning the gap. From germline, CDR1 is WNHNN and CDR2 SYGVQD (reference sequence). The CDR3, as DNA: TGCGCCAGCAGTGAGACCTTAGACCGCTACGAGCAGTACTTC. It is translated as CASSETLDRYEQYF.

The rearrangement uses TRBV30 and TRBJ2-7, with TRBD1 identical over 8 bases. The CDR3 is 13 amino acids. The germline V gene encodes CDR1 GTSNPN and CDR2 SVGIG (reference sequence). V lost 3 bases, J lost 4 bases, and 5 bases stayed unmatched. The CDR3 region is CAWRGQGSYEQYF. In DNA, the CDR3 is TGTGCCTGGAGAGGACAGGGCTCGTACGAGCAGTACTTC.

This chain links TRBV18 with TRBJ1-1; D is undetermined. CDR1 is KGHSH, CDR2 LQKENI, per germline. The CDR3 sequence is 14 residues long. V was trimmed by 1 base and J by 2 bases, leaving 8 bases between them. The CDR3 DNA reads as TGTGCCAGCTCACCACGGGCTGAAAACACTGAAGCTTTCTTT. Translating gives CASSPRAENTEAFF.

V usage is TRBV5-4 and J usage is TRBJ2-5, with D perhaps matching TRBD1 or TRBD2 (5 bases each). Trimming took off 4 bases at V and 0 bases at J, with 10 bases between the two ends. The CDR3 has 14 amino acids. The germline CDR1 and CDR2 sequences are SGHNT and YYREEE (reference sequence). This CDR3 reads CASSPGRNQETQYF. CDR3 sequence (DNA): TGTGCCAGCAGCCCGGGACGGAACCAAGAGACCCAGTACTTC.

V is TRBV30 and J is TRBJ2-7; either TRBD1 or TRBD2 may fit D (7 bases each). Germline V gene sequence: CDR1 GTSNPN, CDR2 SVGIG (reference sequence). The CDR3 covers 14 residues. The V and J ends lost 0 bases and 12 bases respectively, with 21 bases between them. Here the CDR3 reads CAWSVSGEQGNRYF. The CDR3 DNA follows: TGTGCCTGGAGTGTAAGCGGGGAACAGGGGAATCGGTACTTC. Using reference TRBV30 and TRBJ2-7 for the parts outside the CDR3, the full variable domain is SQTIHQWPATLVQPVGSPLSLECTVEGTSNPNLYWYRQAAGRGLQLLFYSVGIGQISSEVPQNLSASRPQDRQFILSSKKLLLSDSGFYLCAWSVSGEQGNRYFGPGTRLTVT.

This clone was found once. This chain connects TRBV30 to TRBJ2-7; D ambiguous. Trimming shortened V by 3 bases and J by 7 bases, and 10 bases separated the two germline ends. The length of the CDR3 is 11 residues. CDR1 is GTSNPN, CDR2 SVGIG, per germline (reference sequence). The CDR3 region has the DNA TGTGCCTGGAGGTCTCCCGTGGAGCAGTACTTC. Translating it yields CAWRSPVEQYF.

CDR3 region: CSVMTGLDYGYTF. The CDR3, as DNA: TGCAGCGTCATGACAGGCCTGGACTATGGCTACACCTTC. The genes are TRBV29-1 and TRBJ1-2; tentative D call: TRBD1 (6 bases). The CDR3 is 13 residues long. Trimming took 6 bases from V and 3 from J, leaving 14 bases between them. CDR1 and CDR2 from the germline V gene are SQVTM and ANQGSEA. Filled out from reference TRBV29-1 and TRBJ1-2, the complete variable domain reads SAVISQKPSRDICQRGTSLTIQCQVDSQVTMMFWYRQQPGQSLTLIATANQGSEATYESGFVIDKFPISRPNLTFSTLTVSNMSPEDSSIYLCSVMTGLDYGYTFGSGTRLTVV.

V and J are TRBV27 and TRBJ2-1; D not certain. Trimming removed 4 bases from V and 9 bases from J, with 7 bases in between. The CDR3 is 11 amino acids. The germline V gene has CDR1 MNHEY and CDR2 SMNVEV (reference sequence). The CDR3 reads CASSWNREQFF. Written as DNA, the CDR3 is TGTGCCAGCAGTTGGAACCGTGAGCAGTTCTTC.

V usage is TRBV7-2 and J usage is TRBJ1-6, with D unresolved. The CDR3 loop spans 14 amino acids. The V end lost 3 bases, the J end lost 4 bases, and 7 bases lay between the germline ends. Germline assignment: CDR1 SGHTA and CDR2 FQGNSA. The CDR3 region has the DNA TGTGCCAGCAGCTTCCGGGAGTATAATTCACCCCTCCACTTT. The encoded protein is CASSFREYNSPLHF.

This chain links TRBV15 with TRBJ1-2; D is unclear. The V end was cut by 0 bases, the J end by 3 bases, with 11 bases between. The CDR3 sequence is 15 residues long. The germline V gene encodes CDR1 LNHNV and CDR2 YYDKDF (reference sequence). DNA of the CDR3: TGTGCCACCAGCAGAGACCGTGGGTTGGACTATGGCTACACCTTC. This codes for CATSRDRGLDYGYTF.